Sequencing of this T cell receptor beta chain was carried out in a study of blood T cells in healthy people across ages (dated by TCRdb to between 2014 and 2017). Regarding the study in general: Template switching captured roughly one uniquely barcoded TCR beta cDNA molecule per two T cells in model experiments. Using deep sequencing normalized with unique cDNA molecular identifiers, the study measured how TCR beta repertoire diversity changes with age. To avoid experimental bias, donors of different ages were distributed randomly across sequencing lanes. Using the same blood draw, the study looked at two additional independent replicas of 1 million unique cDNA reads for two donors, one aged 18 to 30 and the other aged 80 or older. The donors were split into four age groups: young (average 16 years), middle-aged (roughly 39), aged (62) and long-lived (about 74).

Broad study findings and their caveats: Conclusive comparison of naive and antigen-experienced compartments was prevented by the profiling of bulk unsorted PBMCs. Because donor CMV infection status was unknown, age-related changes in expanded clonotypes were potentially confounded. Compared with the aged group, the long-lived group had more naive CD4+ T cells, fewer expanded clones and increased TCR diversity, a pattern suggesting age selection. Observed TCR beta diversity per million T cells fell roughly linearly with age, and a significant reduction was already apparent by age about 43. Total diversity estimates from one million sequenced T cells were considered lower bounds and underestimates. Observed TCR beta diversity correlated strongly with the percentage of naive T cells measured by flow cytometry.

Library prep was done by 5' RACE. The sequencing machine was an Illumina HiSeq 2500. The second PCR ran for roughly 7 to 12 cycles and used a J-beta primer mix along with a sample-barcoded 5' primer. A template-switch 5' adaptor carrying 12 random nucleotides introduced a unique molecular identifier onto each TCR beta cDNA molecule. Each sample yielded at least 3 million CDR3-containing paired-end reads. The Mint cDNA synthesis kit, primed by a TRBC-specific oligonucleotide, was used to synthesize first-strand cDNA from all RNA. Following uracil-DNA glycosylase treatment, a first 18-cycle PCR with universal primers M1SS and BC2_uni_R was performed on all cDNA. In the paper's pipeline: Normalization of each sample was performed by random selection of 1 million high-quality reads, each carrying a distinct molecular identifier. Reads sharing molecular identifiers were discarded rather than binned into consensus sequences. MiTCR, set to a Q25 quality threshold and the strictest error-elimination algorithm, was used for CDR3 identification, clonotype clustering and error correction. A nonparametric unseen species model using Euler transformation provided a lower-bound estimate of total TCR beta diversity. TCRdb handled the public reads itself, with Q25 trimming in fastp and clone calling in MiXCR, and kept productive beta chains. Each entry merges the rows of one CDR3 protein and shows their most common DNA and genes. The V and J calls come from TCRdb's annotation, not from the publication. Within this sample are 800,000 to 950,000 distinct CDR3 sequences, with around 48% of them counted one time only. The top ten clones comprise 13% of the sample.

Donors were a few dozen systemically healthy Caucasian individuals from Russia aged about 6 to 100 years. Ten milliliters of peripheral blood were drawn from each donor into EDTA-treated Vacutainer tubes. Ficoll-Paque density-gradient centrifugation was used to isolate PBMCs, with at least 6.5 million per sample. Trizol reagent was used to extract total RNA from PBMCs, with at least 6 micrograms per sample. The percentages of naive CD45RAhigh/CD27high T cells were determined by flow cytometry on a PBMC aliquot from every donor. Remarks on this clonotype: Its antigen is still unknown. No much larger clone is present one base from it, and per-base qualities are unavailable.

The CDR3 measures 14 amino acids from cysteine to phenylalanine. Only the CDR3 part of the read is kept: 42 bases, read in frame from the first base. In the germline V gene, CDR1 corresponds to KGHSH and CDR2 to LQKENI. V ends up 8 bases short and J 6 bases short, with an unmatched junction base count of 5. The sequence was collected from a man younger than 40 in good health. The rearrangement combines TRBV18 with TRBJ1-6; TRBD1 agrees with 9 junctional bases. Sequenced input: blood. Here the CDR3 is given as CASAGTGPNSPLHF. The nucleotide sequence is TGTGCCAGCGCTGGGACAGGGCCTAATTCACCCCTCCACTTT.